This is a list of T cell receptor beta chains from one sample in a study of somatic mutations in cytotoxic T cells in rheumatoid arthritis. Some clones are missing from TCRdb's copy, which holds only in-frame ones; the method was immunoSEQ multiplex PCR. The sample contains 20,000 to 25,000 clones, about 86% of which appear only once. Sequencing was done on a sample of CD8+ T cells sorted from blood. The source of these receptors is a woman between 45 and 60 years old in good health. Each CDR3 is given with its conserved first and last residue. D genes are given only for firm matches. Clone sizes are given selectively: once, few, many, or a class where the clone is expanded.

D | J | V | size | CDR3 | DNA
NA | TRBJ1-2 | TRBV9 | NA | CASSGPLGGQDGYTF | TGTGCCAGCAGCGGACCCCTTGGGGGGCAGGATGGCTACACCTTC
NA | TRBJ2-5 | TRBV6-1 | NA | CASREQGGETQYF | TGTGCCAGCAGGGAACAGGGTGGAGAGACCCAGTACTTC
NA | TRBJ2-1 | TRBV9 | NA | CASSVGMVDLMHNEQFF | TGTGCCAGCAGCGTTGGCATGGTCGATCTAATGCACAATGAGCAGTTCTTC
NA | TRBJ2-2 | TRBV4-3 | NA | CASSQVIRDTGELFF | TGCGCCAGCAGCCAAGTCATACGGGACACCGGGGAGCTGTTTTTT
TRBD2 | TRBJ2-5 | TRBV6-1 | NA | CASSALAGNQETQYF | TGTGCCAGCAGTGCACTAGCGGGTAACCAAGAGACCCAGTACTTC
TRBD2 | TRBJ2-7 | TRBV13 | NA | CASSSSSGLAFYEQYF | TGTGCCAGCAGCTCAAGTTCCGGACTAGCCTTCTACGAGCAGTACTTC
TRBD1 | TRBJ1-1 | TRBV4-3 | NA | CASSQGTGLNTEAFF | TGCGCCAGCAGCCAGGGGACAGGGCTGAACACTGAAGCTTTCTTT
NA | TRBJ1-1 | TRBV5-1 | NA | CASSSRQYTEAFF | TGCGCCAGCAGCTCCCGACAGTACACTGAAGCTTTCTTT
TRBD2 | TRBJ2-3 | TRBV5-1 | once | CASSPGTSGVDTQYF | TGCGCCAGCAGTCCTGGGACTAGCGGGGTCGATACGCAGTATTTT
NA | TRBJ1-2 | TRBV4-2 | few | CASSQGLEAYGYTF | TGTGCCAGCAGCCAGGGGCTTGAGGCCTATGGCTACACCTTC